These 18 T cell receptor beta chains were all obtained from the same sample, sequenced in a study of regulatory T cells in long-lasting Graves disease (dated by TCRdb to about 2021). The time point label for this specimen denotes: newly diagnosed GD, antithyroid drugs for less than 3 months. For both TCR sequencing and RNA sequencing, RNA was extracted from PBMCs using TRIzol. The method behind the library was multiplex PCR. TCRdb shows the sequencer as Illumina HiSeq 4000. CDR3 regions were amplified by Arm-PCR with iRepertoire HTBI primers to construct TCR beta libraries. The public reads were quality trimmed at Q25 with fastp and then assembled into clones with MiXCR by TCRdb, keeping productive beta chains. Each CDR3 protein appears once, grouped with its most common genes and DNA. In all, the sample holds about 540,000 distinct CDR3 sequences, and roughly 13% of those were seen once. Roughly 9.7% of the sample is taken by the ten largest.

These data were likewise used in another study, on T cells in Graves' hyperthyroidism and ophthalmopathy.

Sequencing used peripheral blood mononuclear cells (PBMCs), obtained at new diagnosis, from a patient treated with antithyroid drugs. The receptors here all came from a man between 25 and 39 years old with Graves disease. Donor details come from another sample of the same person, matched by shared clones.

The chain employs TRBV20-1 and TRBJ2-7; the D gene could be TRBD1 or TRBD2 (5 bases each). CDR1 and CDR2 from the germline V gene are DFQATT and SNEGSKA (reference sequence). The V end lost 6 bases, the J end lost 6 bases, and 15 bases lay between the germline ends. The CDR3 runs 12 residues. This chain's CDR3 is CSARDPDGEQYF. The CDR3 DNA is TGCAGTGCCCGGGACCCCGACGGCGAGCAGTACTTC.

Comments on this clonotype: A far bigger clonotype differs at one base, so this is likely a read error. CDR3 DNA: TGTGCCAGCAGTTTGCTTGCTAACGCGCAAGAGACCCAGTACTTC. Amino acid sequence: CASSLLANAQETQYF. The rearrangement links TRBV12-3 or TRBV12-4 to TRBJ2-1; no clear D gene. The J call may not be correct, given that the DNA end is closer to TRBJ2-5. CDR3 length: 15 residues.

This clonotype was picked up a small number of times. V gene TRBV6-1 combines with J gene TRBJ1-2; D not certain. The CDR3 extends over 14 amino acids. In germline, CDR1 is MNHNS, CDR2 SASEGT. Between the trimmed V and J ends, which lost 5 bases and 6 bases, there was a span of 16 bases. The chain's CDR3 is CASSPSGEENGYTF. The CDR3 DNA reads TGTGCCAGCAGTCCGTCTGGGGAGGAAAATGGCTACACCTTC.

There are many counts of this clonotype. The chain combines TRBV11-1 with TRBJ2-7; the D is unclear. Germline lookup yields CDR1 SGHAT and CDR2 FQDESV (reference sequence). The CDR3 covers 14 residues. Deletions cut 3 bases from V and 3 bases from J, with 12 bases between. The CDR3 reads CASSFARGGYEQYF. In DNA, the CDR3 is TGTGCCAGCAGCTTCGCCCGAGGTGGCTACGAGCAGTACTTC. The full variable domain, its missing parts supplied by reference TRBV11-1 and TRBJ2-7, is EAEVAQSPRYKITEKSQAVAFWCDPISGHATLYWYRQILGQGPELLVQFQDESVVDDSQLPKDRFSAERLKGVDSTLKIQPAELGDSAMYLCASSFARGGYEQYFGPGTRLTVT.

This clonotype came up many times. The rearrangement links TRBV12-3 or TRBV12-4 to TRBJ2-7; 10 bases are shared with TRBD2. With 3 bases clipped from V and 6 bases from J, the junction kept 2 bases outside the gene matches. The CDR3 is 13 residues long. The CDR3 spells CASSLGLASEQYF. The CDR3 bases are TGTGCCAGCAGTTTGGGACTAGCGAGCGAGCAGTACTTC.

This clonotype has a count of ten or more. The rearrangement joins TRBV6-2 or TRBV6-3 to TRBJ2-7; D not resolved. The germline gives CDR1 MNHEY, CDR2 SVGEGT. This CDR3 is built from 13 residues. The ends were cut back, 6 bases at V and 5 bases at J, with 14 bases in the middle. The CDR3 sequence is CASSTMRPDEQYF. The CDR3 DNA reads as TGTGCCAGCAGCACCATGCGGCCCGACGAGCAGTACTTC.

Many counts were recorded for this clonotype. J is TRBJ2-2 and V is TRBV5-1, with D unresolved. This CDR3 has 12 residues. From germline, CDR1 is SGHRS and CDR2 YFSETQ. V was shortened by 1 base and J by 7 bases, with 5 bases between the two germline ends. This CDR3 is CASSLTGGELFF. CDR3 DNA sequence: TGCGCCAGCAGCTTGACTGGCGGGGAGCTGTTTTTT. The full variable domain, rest sourced from reference TRBV5-1 and TRBJ2-2, is KAGVTQTPRYLIKTRGQQVTLSCSPISGHRSVSWYQQTPGQGLQFLFEYFSETQRNKGNFPGRFSGRQFSNSRSEMNVSTLELGDSALYLCASSLTGGELFFGEGSRLTVL.

This clonotype was counted ten times or more. CDR3 in amino acids: CASSPSGVGGGYTF. The CDR3 DNA is TGCGCCAGCAGCCCATCCGGGGTAGGCGGAGGCTACACCTTC. V is TRBV5-1 and J is TRBJ1-2; no firm D call. Germline loops: CDR1 SGHRS, CDR2 YFSETQ. The length of the CDR3 is 14 residues. Between the trimmed V and J ends, which lost 4 bases and 8 bases, there was a span of 18 bases.

A word on this clonotype: At one boundary the junction diverges from the germline segment, which might be a read error. The chain is built from TRBV20-1 and TRBJ1-5, with unresolved D. The germline V gene has CDR1 DFQATT and CDR2 SNEGSKA (reference sequence). The CDR3 has 17 residues. CDR3 loop: CGARDAGTWDSNQPQHF. The CDR3 DNA is TGCGGTGCTAGAGATGCCGGAACCTGGGATAGCAATCAGCCCCAGCATTTT.

V gene TRBV18 combines with J gene TRBJ2-5, with 7 bases identical to TRBD2. Germline V gives CDR1 KGHSH, CDR2 LQKENI. This CDR3 region has 16 residues. The trim removed 3 bases at V and 5 bases at J, leaving 12 bases unmatched. CDR3 sequence: CASSPFSGTTLETQYF. The CDR3 bases are TGTGCCAGCTCACCCTTTTCCGGGACTACTTTGGAGACCCAGTACTTC.

This clonotype was seen a handful of times. This chain joins TRBV24-1 and TRBJ2-1; 9 bases agree with TRBD2. J lost 7 bases, V lost 2 bases, and 5 bases had no gene match. Per germline, CDR1 KGHDR and CDR2 SFDVKD. This CDR3 contains 15 residues. The CDR3 protein is CATSDWVSGRNEQFF. The CDR3 DNA reads as TGTGCCACCAGTGATTGGGTTAGCGGGAGAAATGAGCAGTTCTTC.

The chain uses TRBV3-1 and TRBJ2-2; perhaps TRBD2 as D (7 bases). V lost 3 bases, J lost 1 base, and 9 bases lay in between. Germline loops: CDR1 LGHDT, CDR2 YNNKEL (reference sequence). The length of the CDR3 is 15 residues. The CDR3 DNA reads TGTGCCAGCAGCCATAGGGGGGGGAACACCGGGGAGCTGTTTTTT. It translates to CASSHRGGNTGELFF.

Points on this clonotype: Given a much more abundant clone one base away, this may be a read error. The chain uses TRBV29-1 and TRBJ2-7; 11 positions match TRBD2. Trimming took 5 bases from V and 7 from J; bases not matched to a gene: 10. CDR1 is SQVTM, CDR2 ANQGSEA, per germline. CDR3 length: 14 amino acids. The CDR3 region is CSVKRLAGNNEQYF. Written as DNA, the CDR3 is TGCAGCGTTAAAAGACTAGCGGGAAACAATGAGCAGTACTTC.

Ten or more counts support this clonotype. The rearrangement joins TRBV29-1 to TRBJ2-4; 8 nucleotides match TRBD1. The germline V gene encodes CDR1 SQVTM and CDR2 ANQGSEA. The CDR3 has 12 residues. The J segment lost 8 bases and the V segment lost 7 bases, leaving 7 bases of the junction unmatched. The CDR3 DNA reads TGCAGCGGCAGGGGGCGCTCGGACATTCAGTACTTC. Its translation is CSGRGRSDIQYF.

The J gene is TRBJ2-7, the V gene TRBV11-2, with D perhaps TRBD1 (6 bases). V lost 5 bases and J 5 bases, leaving 16 bases between the germline ends. The CDR3 sequence is 14 residues long. Per the germline V gene, CDR1 is SGHAT and CDR2 is FQNNGV. The CDR3 nucleotides are TGTGCCAGCAGCCCGTCGGCAGGGGCCCACGAGCAGTACTTC. The encoded protein is CASSPSAGAHEQYF.

The V call is TRBV5-1, the J call TRBJ2-1; 11 nucleotides agree with TRBD2. In germline, CDR1 is SGHRS, CDR2 YFSETQ. V lost 0 bases and J lost 14; bases outside the gene matches: 7. The CDR3 loop spans 14 amino acids. The CDR3 loop reads CASSLVASGRLEFF. CDR3 DNA: TGCGCCAGCAGCTTGGTCGCTAGCGGGAGGCTTGAGTTCTTC.

The chain employs TRBV5-1 and TRBJ2-7; D is perhaps TRBD2 (6 bases). Germline V gene sequence: CDR1 SGHRS, CDR2 YFSETQ. V was pared by 0 bases and J by 4 bases, with 17 bases between. This CDR3 region has 16 residues. Written as DNA, the CDR3 is TGCGCCAGCAGCTTGGCCCGGAGTCTAGCGCATTACGAGCAGTACTTC. Translation gives CASSLARSLAHYEQYF.

The gene calls are TRBV29-1 and TRBJ2-7; the D is unclear. CDR3 size: 14 residues. Germline CDR1 and CDR2: SQVTM and ANQGSEA. Trimming pared 7 bases from V and 2 bases from J, leaving 18 bases between. The CDR3: CSASPDPDPYEQYF. CDR3 sequence (DNA): TGCAGCGCCTCGCCTGACCCAGACCCCTACGAGCAGTACTTC.